This entry lists 26 T cell receptor beta chains sequenced from one sample in a study of identical twins. TCRdb itself ran the 5' RACE reads through MiXCR, one entry per CDR3 protein. Of 420,000 or so distinct CDR3 sequences in the sample, 18% were seen once. Input material: naive T cells sorted from blood. The origin of the receptors is a man aged 50-59 years in good health.

This clonotype was seen at least ten times. The chain joins TRBV24-1 to TRBJ2-1, with D hard to call. The V end was cut by 0 bases, the J end by 4 bases, with 9 bases between. Looked up from germline, CDR1 is KGHDR and CDR2 is SFDVKD. This CDR3 comprises 15 residues. CDR3 amino acids: CATSDLQTDYNEQFF. The CDR3 nucleotides are TGTGCCACCAGTGATTTGCAAACCGATTACAATGAGCAGTTCTTC.

The table lists this clonotype with a few counts. The chain uses TRBV20-1 and TRBJ2-4; maybe TRBD2 (6 bases). From germline, CDR1 is DFQATT and CDR2 SNEGSKA (reference sequence). The length of the CDR3 is 14 residues. V shed 5 bases and J shed 0 bases, with 11 bases lying between them. CDR3 DNA: TGCAGTGCTGCTAGCGCCCTAGCCAAAAACATTCAGTACTTC. It yields the protein CSAASALAKNIQYF.

This clonotype was detected many times. The chain has TRBV19 and TRBJ1-1; 11 bases line up with TRBD1. The length of the CDR3 is 15 residues. Trimming at V came to 9 bases and at J to 1 base, leaving 7 bases not matched to a gene. In germline, CDR1 is LNHDA, CDR2 SQIVND (reference sequence). CDR3 loop: CASRGQGVGNTEAFF. For the CDR3, the DNA is TGTGCCAGCCGGGGACAGGGGGTAGGGAACACTGAAGCTTTCTTT.

This clonotype was recorded at least ten times. The chain uses TRBV29-1 and TRBJ2-3; either TRBD1 or TRBD2 may fit D (5 bases each). V lost 5 bases to trimming and J lost 0 bases, with 15 bases between them. Germline V gene lookup returns CDR1 SQVTM and CDR2 ANQGSEA. The length of the CDR3 is 15 residues. The CDR3 loop is CSVWKGRGSTDTQYF. Written as DNA, the CDR3 is TGCAGCGTTTGGAAGGGACGGGGTAGCACAGATACGCAGTATTTT.

Many counts were recorded for this clonotype. This chain links TRBV20-1 with TRBJ2-7; TRBD1 matches at 8 bases. The CDR3 is 13 residues long. Trimming cost V 6 bases and J 6 bases; bases outside gene matches: 10. Germline lookup yields CDR1 DFQATT and CDR2 SNEGSKA (reference sequence). The CDR3 protein is CSAGQGWGGEQYF. The CDR3 bases are TGCAGTGCAGGACAGGGCTGGGGCGGCGAGCAGTACTTC.

This clonotype was seen a few times. The chain combines TRBV4-3 with TRBJ1-5; tentatively, D is TRBD1 (5 bases). Per germline, CDR1 LGHNA and CDR2 YSLEER. This CDR3 contains 16 residues. The ends were cut back, 0 bases at V and 4 bases at J, with 13 bases in the middle. The CDR3 here is CASSQEAGSRNQPQHF. The CDR3 nucleotides are TGCGCCAGCAGCCAAGAGGCAGGGTCCAGGAATCAGCCCCAGCATTTT.

V gene TRBV3-1 combines with J gene TRBJ2-1; 7 nucleotides match TRBD2. The V segment lost 4 bases and the J segment 0 bases; nucleotides outside the gene matches: 3. The CDR3 has 15 amino acids. CDR1 LGHDT and CDR2 YNNKEL come from the germline V gene (reference sequence). CDR3 protein: CASSPRGTSYNEQFF. The CDR3 bases are TGTGCCAGCAGCCCGCGGGGGACCTCCTACAATGAGCAGTTCTTC.

This clonotype was found many times. In DNA, the CDR3 is TGTGCCAGCCGGGTGGAGGGGGCTGTTGGGGCCAACGTCCTGACTTTC. Its protein product is CASRVEGAVGANVLTF. The rearrangement links TRBV11-2 to TRBJ2-6; D is perhaps TRBD1 (7 bases). With 8 bases removed from V and 3 bases from J, the gap between germline ends came to 17 bases. CDR3 size: 16 residues. Germline V gives CDR1 SGHAT, CDR2 FQNNGV.

This chain links TRBV20-1 with TRBJ2-3; 13 bases agree with TRBD2. CDR1 is DFQATT and CDR2 is SNEGSKA in the germline V gene (reference sequence). This CDR3 spans 14 amino acids. The CDR3 nucleotides read TGCAGCGGGACTAGCGGGAAAGGAGCAGATACGCAGTATTTT. Encoded protein: CSGTSGKGADTQYF.

The chain combines TRBV4-3 with TRBJ2-1; D not certain. This CDR3 spans 17 amino acids. Trimming shortened V by 2 bases and J by 1 base, and 15 bases separated the two germline ends. Germline V lookup: CDR1 LGHNA, CDR2 YSLEER. CDR3 residues: CASSQSEIFGSYNEQFF. The DNA for the CDR3 is TGCGCCAGCAGCCAATCAGAGATATTCGGATCCTACAATGAGCAGTTCTTC.

The rearrangement uses TRBV6-6 and TRBJ1-2; tentatively, D is TRBD1 (5 bases). Looked up from germline, CDR1 is MNHNY and CDR2 is SVGAGI (reference sequence). Trimming took off 5 bases at V and 4 bases at J, with 8 bases between the two ends. This CDR3 contains 12 residues. The CDR3 sequence: CASSPGAYGYTF. The CDR3 nucleotides are TGTGCCAGCAGTCCCGGGGCCTATGGCTACACCTTC.

This clonotype has ten or more counts. The chain links TRBV28 to TRBJ2-2; TRBD2 agrees at 12 bases. This CDR3 has 18 residues. The V gene's germline CDR1 is MDHEN and CDR2 SYDVKM. The V gene end was trimmed by 3 bases and the J gene end by 3 bases; junction bases not matched to a gene: 8. CDR3 region: CASSFLAGGGSDTGELFF. CDR3 nucleotide sequence: TGTGCCAGCAGTTTCCTAGCGGGAGGGGGCTCGGACACCGGGGAGCTGTTTTTT. The full variable domain, its missing parts supplied by reference TRBV28 and TRBJ2-2, is DVKVTQSSRYLVKRTGEKVFLECVQDMDHENMFWYRQDPGLGLRLIYFSYDVKMKEKGDIPEGYSVSREKKERFSLILESASTNQTSMYLCASSFLAGGGSDTGELFFGEGSRLTVL.

In this sample, this clonotype turned up a few times. This chain uses TRBV24-1 with TRBJ1-2; the D gene is possibly TRBD1 (5 bases). The length of the CDR3 is 12 residues. Germline V lookup: CDR1 KGHDR, CDR2 SFDVKD. The V gene lost 5 bases and the J gene lost 4 bases, with 7 bases spanning the gap. CDR3 DNA: TGTGCCACCAGTGCCGGGGCCTATGGCTACACCTTC. Amino acids: CATSAGAYGYTF.

The chain employs TRBV27 and TRBJ2-1; D is possibly TRBD2 (5 bases). CDR3 length equals 14 residues. Germline assignment: CDR1 MNHEY and CDR2 SMNVEV (reference sequence). V lost 5 bases to trimming and J lost 15 bases, with 23 bases between them. The CDR3 spells CASSPVGSGVVRFF. For the CDR3, the DNA is TGTGCCAGCAGTCCGGTGGGGAGCGGTGTGGTAAGGTTCTTC.

The chain has TRBV18 and TRBJ1-1; D is possibly TRBD1 (6 bases). Germline V lookup: CDR1 KGHSH, CDR2 LQKENI. Trimming left V 4 bases short and J 7 bases short, with 22 bases between. This CDR3 region has 16 residues. The CDR3: CASSLRRGPGGGEAFF. The CDR3 bases are TGTGCCAGCTCACTTCGCCGCGGACCAGGAGGGGGTGAAGCTTTCTTT.

This clonotype came up a few times. The chain employs TRBV20-1 and TRBJ1-1; weak D call: TRBD1 (5 bases). This CDR3 spans 15 amino acids. The V gene lost 7 bases and the J gene lost 1 base, with 19 bases spanning the gap. The V gene's germline CDR1 is DFQATT and CDR2 SNEGSKA (reference sequence). Written as DNA, the CDR3 is TGCAGTGGCTTATCATCAGGGTCGGGGAACACTGAAGCTTTCTTT. It specifies CSGLSSGSGNTEAFF.

This clonotype was detected a few times. The chain carries TRBV29-1 and TRBJ2-5, with D possibly TRBD1 on 5 matching bases. There are 13 residues in the CDR3. V lost 7 bases, J lost 2 bases, and 14 bases lay in between. Germline CDR1 SQVTM, CDR2 ANQGSEA. This chain's CDR3 is CSAFQRQQETQYF. The DNA for the CDR3 is TGCAGCGCTTTTCAGCGACAGCAAGAGACCCAGTACTTC.

This clonotype has at least ten counts. The rearrangement uses TRBV27 and TRBJ1-1; D remains ambiguous. From germline, CDR1 is MNHEY and CDR2 SMNVEV (reference sequence). The CDR3 is 13 amino acids. The V end was cut by 2 bases, the J end by 5 bases, with 9 bases between. In DNA, the CDR3 is TGTGCCAGCAGTTTAAGTAGAGGGACTGAAGCTTTCTTT. This gives the protein CASSLSRGTEAFF.

A single count supports this clonotype. V is TRBV6-2 or TRBV6-3 and J is TRBJ1-5; tentatively, D is TRBD1 (5 bases). V gave up 6 bases and J gave up 4 bases, with 10 bases separating them. CDR1 is MNHEY and CDR2 is SVGEGT in the germline V gene. The CDR3 extends over 13 amino acids. CDR3 in amino acids: CASRDRRNQPQHF. The CDR3 DNA reads as TGTGCCAGCAGAGACAGACGGAATCAGCCCCAGCATTTT.

This clonotype occurred a few times. The chain joins TRBV6-1 to TRBJ2-1, with 12 bases identical to TRBD1. The J segment lost 8 bases and the V segment lost 5 bases, leaving 10 bases of the junction unmatched. The germline gives CDR1 MNHNS, CDR2 SASEGT. The CDR3 has 16 residues. The DNA for the CDR3 is TGTGCCAGCAGTAGCTACGGGACAGGGGGCTGGGATGAGCAGTTCTTC. Residues: CASSSYGTGGWDEQFF.

At least ten counts were recorded for this clonotype. In DNA, the CDR3 is TGCAGCGTACTGTGGAACTATGGCTACACCTTC. Residues: CSVLWNYGYTF. V is TRBV29-1 and J is TRBJ1-2; D is unresolved. CDR3 length equals 11 residues. The ends were cut back, 6 bases at V and 2 bases at J, with 7 bases in the middle. The germline V gene has CDR1 SQVTM and CDR2 ANQGSEA.

The rearrangement links TRBV11-1 to TRBJ1-5; TRBD1 matches 9 bases. J lost 6 bases, V lost 5 bases, and 17 bases had no gene match. The CDR3 sequence is 18 residues long. Germline values: CDR1 SGHAT, CDR2 FQDESV (reference sequence). CDR3 loop: CASSPAGTGLPGSQPQHF. The CDR3 bases are TGTGCCAGCAGCCCAGCAGGGACAGGGCTGCCAGGGAGTCAGCCCCAGCATTTT.

Ten or more counts support this clonotype. The chain couples TRBV10-3 to TRBJ2-3, with D possibly being TRBD2 (6 bases). CDR1 and CDR2 (germline): ENHRY, SYGVKD. The CDR3 has 16 amino acids. V was clipped by 4 bases and J by 2 bases, with 16 bases between them. This chain's CDR3 is CAISGGDGLSTDTQYF. The CDR3 region has the DNA TGTGCCATCAGTGGGGGGGACGGACTATCCACAGATACGCAGTATTTT.

Only a few counts were recorded for this clonotype. The chain uses TRBV29-1 and TRBJ2-1; D may be TRBD2 (6 bases). The CDR3 runs to 12 residues. V was cut by 3 bases and J by 8 bases, with 11 bases left in between. CDR1 SQVTM and CDR2 ANQGSEA come from the germline V gene. CDR3 coding DNA: TGCAGCGTTGAGCCCGGGAGAGATGAGCAGTTCTTC. This translates into CSVEPGRDEQFF.

This clonotype was found a few times. The chain carries TRBV6-1 and TRBJ2-7; D tentatively fits TRBD1 or TRBD2 (5 bases each). The CDR3 is 15 amino acids. V gave up 6 bases and J gave up 5 bases, with 20 bases separating them. Germline CDR1 reads MNHNS; CDR2 reads SASEGT. This chain's CDR3 is CASRGIQDLGNEQYF. Written as DNA, the CDR3 is TGTGCCAGCAGAGGTATACAGGACTTAGGTAACGAGCAGTACTTC.

The chain uses TRBV5-1 and TRBJ2-2; no definite D call. The ends were cut back, 2 bases at V and 6 bases at J, with 8 bases in the middle. This CDR3 contains 13 residues. Per the germline V gene, CDR1 is SGHRS and CDR2 is YFSETQ. This chain's CDR3 is CASSLEVSGELFF. The DNA for the CDR3 is TGCGCCAGCAGCTTAGAGGTTTCCGGGGAGCTGTTTTTT.